This T cell receptor beta chain was retrieved from a study of blood T cell repertoires in COVID-19. V lost 6 bases, J lost 4 bases, and 9 bases lay in between. The germline CDR1 and CDR2 sequences are KGHDR and SFDVKD. The CDR3 runs 13 residues. This table comes from immunoSEQ multiplex PCR, and its TCRdb copy is limited to in-frame clones, with some not included. Of about 160,000 clones detected, around 92% appear once; the ten largest clones hold roughly 4.8%. The TCR originated in a man aged 30-40 years with COVID-19, enrolled during active disease. This chain connects TRBV24-1 to TRBJ1-5; D is unresolved. The sequenced sample was peripheral blood. CDR3 loop: CATSPNGNQPQHF. The CDR3, as DNA: TGTGCCACCAGTCCGAACGGGAATCAGCCCCAGCATTTT.